The rows below give T cell receptor beta chains drawn from one sample of a study of T cells after yellow fever vaccination. One entry per CDR3 protein results from TCRdb running MiXCR on the 5' RACE reads. The repertoire holds tens of thousands of distinct CDR3 sequences, 8% to 11% seen once, with roughly 12% in the top ten. The sequencing here drew on PBMCs, either bulk or a sorted T-cell subset (CD4+, CD8+, memory, or dextramer-sorted; not recorded which), taken roughly 15 days after the first yellow fever vaccination. All receptors derive from a man between 18 and 35 years old who received the YFV17D yellow fever vaccine. The CDR3 runs from the conserved cysteine through the conserved F or W. D genes are given only for firm matches. Clone size is given for some rows only: seen once, a few or many times, or a class if the clone is expanded.

size: many
J: TRBJ1-5
D: TRBD1
V: TRBV6-1
DNA: TGTGCCAGCAGGAAGGGGACAGAATATCAGCCCCAGCATTTT
CDR3: CASRKGTEYQPQHF

size: many
J: TRBJ1-3
D: -
V: TRBV5-1
DNA: TGCGCCAGCAGCTTGGTTTCTGGAATAGCGGGAAACACCATATATTTT
CDR3: CASSLVSGIAGNTIYF

size: few
J: TRBJ2-5
D: -
V: TRBV11-2
DNA: TGTGCCAGCAGCCTGGGGGCAAGGGAGACCCAGTACTTC
CDR3: CASSLGARETQYF

size: many
J: TRBJ2-1
D: -
V: TRBV29-1
DNA: TGCAGCGTTGGACAAACCTACAATGAGCAGTTCTTC
CDR3: CSVGQTYNEQFF

size: few
J: TRBJ2-3
D: -
V: TRBV4-1
DNA: TGCGCCAGCAGCTTAGGGTTGGCAGATACGCAGTATTTT
CDR3: CASSLGLADTQYF

size: many
J: TRBJ2-1
D: -
V: TRBV5-1
DNA: TGCGCCAGCAGCTCTGGTCGTTCCTACAATGAGCAGTTCTTC
CDR3: CASSSGRSYNEQFF

size: many
J: TRBJ1-1
D: -
V: TRBV23-1
DNA: TGCGCCAGCAGTCAATCGGAACCCGGGAACACTGAAGCTTTCTTT
CDR3: CASSQSEPGNTEAFF

size: many
J: TRBJ2-3
D: TRBD1
V: TRBV6-5
DNA: TGTGAACCACACCGGGACAGGGTCCCGCCTGGGCAGTATTTT
CDR3: CEPHRDRVPPGQYF

size: many
J: TRBJ1-6
D: -
V: TRBV13
DNA: TGTGCCAGCAGCTTAGGCCGTAGGGCGCCACCCCTCCACTTT
CDR3: CASSLGRRAPPLHF

size: many
J: TRBJ2-7
D: -
V: TRBV7-2
DNA: TGTGCCAGCAGCCTCAATTTCTACGAGCAGTACTTC
CDR3: CASSLNFYEQYF

size: medium-sized
J: TRBJ1-2
D: -
V: TRBV5-6
DNA: TGTGCCAGCAGCTCCGGTGGATATGGCTACACCTTC
CDR3: CASSSGGYGYTF

size: many
J: TRBJ1-2
D: -
V: TRBV7-2
DNA: TGTGCCAGCAGCTTAATGGCAGGGGCCACCTATGGCTACACCTTC
CDR3: CASSLMAGATYGYTF

size: many
J: TRBJ2-1
D: -
V: TRBV6-2/TRBV6-3
DNA: TGTGCCAGCAGTTCTGACTGGACAGCCGCTTACCTTAGCTCCTACAATGAGCAGTTCTTC
CDR3: CASSSDWTAAYLSSYNEQFF

size: many
J: TRBJ2-1
D: TRBD2
V: TRBV10-3
DNA: TGTGCCATCAGCCTTCGGACTAGCGAGGGTGAGCAGTTCTTC
CDR3: CAISLRTSEGEQFF

size: many
J: TRBJ1-6
D: -
V: TRBV20-1
DNA: TGCAGTGCGCATACCGCAGGGTTCGGTAATTCACCCCTCCACTTT
CDR3: CSAHTAGFGNSPLHF

size: many
J: TRBJ1-3
D: -
V: TRBV20-1
DNA: TGCAGTGCGGTGGGAGACAGGATTAGATCCGGGGGAGGAAACACCATATATTTT
CDR3: CSAVGDRIRSGGGNTIYF

size: many
J: TRBJ2-1
D: TRBD1
V: TRBV29-1
DNA: TGCAGCGTCCAAACCGGGACAGGGTTACGTGGGTCCTACAATGAGCAGTTCTTC
CDR3: CSVQTGTGLRGSYNEQFF

size: -
J: TRBJ2-4
D: TRBD2
V: TRBV20-1
DNA: TGCAGTGCTAGAGATCTCAGCGGGGGGACGGGGGGAAACATTCAGTACTTC
CDR3: CSARDLSGGTGGNIQYF

size: many
J: TRBJ2-5
D: -
V: TRBV4-1
DNA: TGCGCCAGCAGCCAAGGGGACGGAGGGCAAGAGACCCAGTACTTC
CDR3: CASSQGDGGQETQYF

size: many
J: TRBJ2-3
D: -
V: TRBV20-1
DNA: TGCAGTGCTAACCTGGGGGGCACAGATACGCAGTATTTT
CDR3: CSANLGGTDTQYF

size: many
J: TRBJ2-3
D: TRBD2
V: TRBV10-3
DNA: TGTGCCATCATGCGGGGGGTTGGCACAGATACGCAGTATTTT
CDR3: CAIMRGVGTDTQYF

size: many
J: TRBJ2-3
D: -
V: TRBV12-3/TRBV12-4
DNA: TGTGCCAGCAGCCCTGGGGTACCAGATACGCAGTATTTT
CDR3: CASSPGVPDTQYF

size: many
J: TRBJ1-2
D: TRBD1
V: TRBV4-2
DNA: TGTGCCAGCAGCCGGACAGGGAACTATGGCTACACCTTC
CDR3: CASSRTGNYGYTF

size: many
J: TRBJ2-3
D: TRBD2
V: TRBV20-1
DNA: TGCAGTGCTCAGATTCCCCGACTAGCGGGGGGCCTTAATGATGGTACGCAGTATTTT
CDR3: CSAQIPRLAGGLNDGTQYF

size: many
J: TRBJ2-3
D: TRBD2
V: TRBV20-1
DNA: TGCAGTGCTATTAGCGGGGGAGGCGGTAATACGCAGTATTTT
CDR3: CSAISGGGGNTQYF

size: few
J: TRBJ2-1
D: TRBD2
V: TRBV20-1
DNA: TGCAGTGCCCTAAGTCCAGGGAGGCTAGCGGGGTCGTCGGGTTACAATGAGCAGTTCTTC
CDR3: CSALSPGRLAGSSGYNEQFF

size: many
J: TRBJ2-1
D: -
V: TRBV5-4
DNA: TGTGCCAGCAGCTCTGGGACCAAGAGGACTTACAATGAGCAGTTCTTC
CDR3: CASSSGTKRTYNEQFF

size: many
J: TRBJ2-5
D: -
V: TRBV5-6
DNA: TGTGCCAGCAGCCCTGGAGGGGGTACGGAGACCCAGTACTTC
CDR3: CASSPGGGTETQYF

size: many
J: TRBJ2-1
D: -
V: TRBV5-1
DNA: TGCGCCAGCAGCTTGTTGGGCTACTCCTACAATGAGCAGTTCTTC
CDR3: CASSLLGYSYNEQFF

size: many
J: TRBJ2-3
D: -
V: TRBV7-2
DNA: TGTGCCAGCAGCGAAGCGAGCCCCGGGGGCACAGATACGCAGTATTTT
CDR3: CASSEASPGGTDTQYF

size: many
J: TRBJ1-1
D: -
V: TRBV14
DNA: TGTGCCAGCAGCCAAATGACAGGCTACATGAACACTGAAGCTTTCTTT
CDR3: CASSQMTGYMNTEAFF

size: many
J: TRBJ1-5
D: TRBD1
V: TRBV7-2
DNA: TGTGCCAGCAGCACCCAGGGGGGCTTTAGCAATCAGCCCCAGCATTTT
CDR3: CASSTQGGFSNQPQHF

size: many
J: TRBJ1-1
D: -
V: TRBV5-8
DNA: TGTGCCAGCAGCTTGGGAGGGGGAAACACTGAAGCTTTCTTT
CDR3: CASSLGGGNTEAFF

size: many
J: TRBJ1-4
D: -
V: TRBV11-1
DNA: TGTGCCAGCAGCTTACACAGGAATGAAAAACTGTTTTTT
CDR3: CASSLHRNEKLFF

size: many
J: TRBJ1-2
D: -
V: TRBV29-1
DNA: TGCAGCGTTGAGGAAAGCTATCCCTATGGCTACACCTTC
CDR3: CSVEESYPYGYTF

size: many
J: TRBJ2-3
D: TRBD2
V: TRBV7-2
DNA: TGTGCCAGCAGCTTCCTCCGACTAGCGGGGGGTACAGATACGCAGTATTTT
CDR3: CASSFLRLAGGTDTQYF

size: -
J: TRBJ1-1
D: TRBD1
V: TRBV18
DNA: TGTGCCAGCTCACCCCGGGGGACAGAGATTGAAGCTTTCTTT
CDR3: CASSPRGTEIEAFF